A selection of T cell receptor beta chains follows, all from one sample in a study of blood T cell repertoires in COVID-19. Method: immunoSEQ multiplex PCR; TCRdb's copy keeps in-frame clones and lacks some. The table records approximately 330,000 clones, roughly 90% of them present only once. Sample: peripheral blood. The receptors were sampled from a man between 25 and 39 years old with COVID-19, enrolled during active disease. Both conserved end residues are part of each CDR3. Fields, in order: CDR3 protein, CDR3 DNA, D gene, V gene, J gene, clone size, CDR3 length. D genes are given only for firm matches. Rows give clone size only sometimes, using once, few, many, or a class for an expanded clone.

CASSSQQNTEAFF	TGTGCCAGCAGCTCCCAACAGAACACTGAAGCTTTCTTT	-	TRBV7-8	TRBJ1-1	few	13
CASSLVAQNTEAFF	TGTGCCAGCAGCTTAGTGGCACAGAACACTGAAGCTTTCTTT	-	TRBV11-2	TRBJ1-1	once	14
CASSANRGYEQYF	TGTGCCAGTAGTGCCAACAGGGGCTACGAGCAGTACTTC	TRBD1	TRBV19	TRBJ2-7	few	13
CASGLDRSGTTNTEAFF	TGTGCTAGTGGTTTGGACCGATCCGGGACAACGAACACTGAAGCTTTCTTT	-	TRBV12-5	TRBJ1-1	-	17
CASSWGTGTGELFF	TGTGCCAGCAGCTGGGGGACAGGGACCGGGGAGCTGTTTTTT	TRBD1	TRBV11-3	TRBJ2-2	-	14
CASSEGLAGVYNEQFF	TGTGCCAGCAGCGAGGGACTAGCGGGAGTCTACAATGAGCAGTTCTTC	TRBD2	TRBV5-4	TRBJ2-1	-	16
CASSKAGQETQYF	TGTGCCAGCAGCAAAGCGGGGCAAGAGACCCAGTACTTC	TRBD2	TRBV14	TRBJ2-5	-	13
CASSWSVDYEQYF	TGTGCCAGCAGTTGGTCGGTTGATTACGAGCAGTACTTC	-	TRBV6-5	TRBJ2-7	-	13
CASSGSGTLDTGELFF	TGTGCCAGCAGCGGTTCCGGGACACTTGACACCGGGGAGCTGTTTTTT	-	TRBV9	TRBJ2-2	-	16
CASRADGEKLFF	TGTGCCAGCAGGGCCGACGGGGAAAAACTGTTTTTT	-	TRBV28	TRBJ1-4	-	12
CASSYREGVYEQYF	TGCGCCAGCAGCTACCGGGAGGGAGTCTACGAGCAGTACTTC	TRBD2	TRBV5-1	TRBJ2-7	-	14
CASSLGGGDGYTF	TGTGCCAGCAGCTTAGGAGGGGGCGACGGCTACACCTTC	TRBD1	TRBV7-9	TRBJ1-2	-	13
CSARVGQGVGYTF	TGCAGCGCTAGAGTAGGACAGGGGGTCGGCTACACCTTC	TRBD1	TRBV29-1	TRBJ1-2	-	13
CASTLGRVETQYF	TGTGCCAGCACCCTAGGCAGGGTAGAGACCCAGTACTTC	-	TRBV12-3/TRBV12-4	TRBJ2-5	-	13
CASSSDRDTEAFF	TGTGCCAGCAGCTCTGACCGGGACACTGAAGCTTTCTTT	-	TRBV11-2	TRBJ1-1	once	13
CASSQEYTDTQYF	TGTGCCAGTTCACAGGAGTACACAGATACGCAGTATTTT	-	TRBV19	TRBJ2-3	-	13
CASSLTGGGTEAFF	TGCGCCAGCAGCTTGACAGGGGGAGGGACTGAAGCTTTCTTT	TRBD1	TRBV5-1	TRBJ1-1	-	14
CASSSPGQPNTGELFF	TGTGCCAGCAGTTCCCCGGGACAGCCGAACACCGGGGAGCTGTTTTTT	TRBD1	TRBV28	TRBJ2-2	-	16
CASSQGRDRGHEQYF	TGTGCCAGCAGCCAAGGCCGGGACAGGGGGCACGAGCAGTACTTC	TRBD1	TRBV3-1/TRBV3-2	TRBJ2-7	-	15
CASSYNSGEGYGYTF	TGTGCCAGCAGTTACAATTCGGGGGAGGGGTATGGCTACACCTTC	-	TRBV6-5	TRBJ1-2	-	15
CASTYSNQPQHF	TGTGCCAGCACCTATAGCAATCAGCCCCAGCATTTT	-	TRBV28	TRBJ1-5	-	12
CASSYSPGGANGYTF	TGTGCCAGCAGTTACTCCCCAGGGGGCGCAAATGGCTACACCTTC	TRBD1	TRBV6-6	TRBJ1-2	-	15
CASSYSGAGGPDTQYF	TGTGCCAGCAGTTACTCGGGGGCGGGGGGCCCAGATACGCAGTATTTT	TRBD2	TRBV6-5	TRBJ2-3	once	16
CASSQETGAFPIYGYTF	TGCGCCAGCAGCCAAGAAACAGGGGCCTTCCCCATCTATGGCTACACCTTC	TRBD1	TRBV4-3	TRBJ1-2	-	17
CASSIPLAGGTDTQYF	TGCGCCAGCAGCATTCCCCTAGCGGGGGGCACAGATACGCAGTATTTT	TRBD2	TRBV5-1	TRBJ2-3	-	16
CATSRARSGYTF	TGTGCCACCAGCAGAGCCAGGTCGGGCTACACCTTC	-	TRBV15	TRBJ1-2	-	12
CASSSAGTGAYEQYF	TGTGCCAGCAGCTCCGCCGGGACAGGGGCGTACGAGCAGTACTTC	TRBD1	TRBV6-2/TRBV6-3	TRBJ2-7	-	15
CASGRWERAGLAGGGSSDTQYF	TGTGCCAGCGGCCGGTGGGAGAGGGCTGGACTAGCGGGAGGTGGAAGCTCAGATACGCAGTATTTT	TRBD2	TRBV2	TRBJ2-3	once	22
CASSVGQGAIDEQFF	TGTGCCAGCAGCGTCGGACAGGGGGCGATTGACGAGCAGTTCTTC	TRBD1	TRBV2	TRBJ2-1	-	15
CASSIGTGKTNEQYF	TGTGCCAGTAGTATTGGGACAGGGAAAACCAACGAGCAGTACTTC	TRBD1	TRBV19	TRBJ2-7	once	15
CASRLVFTDTQYF	TGTGCAAGTCGCTTAGTCTTCACAGATACGCAGTATTTT	-	TRBV12-2	TRBJ2-3	-	13
CASTPEGTGDPEQYF	TGTGCCAGCACCCCCGAAGGGACAGGGGACCCCGAGCAGTACTTC	TRBD1	TRBV28	TRBJ2-7	-	15
CASGRPGRSGELFF	TGTGCCAGCGGACGCCCAGGGCGGTCCGGGGAGCTGTTTTTT	-	TRBV7-2	TRBJ2-2	once	14
CSVPLGLAGLSSYNEQFF	TGCAGCGTTCCCTTAGGACTAGCGGGACTGAGCTCCTACAATGAGCAGTTCTTC	TRBD2	TRBV29-1	TRBJ2-1	-	18
CASSYRTGVEQFF	TGTGCCAGCAGCTACCGGACAGGGGTTGAGCAGTTCTTC	TRBD1	TRBV7-9	TRBJ2-1	few	13
CASSLSGTRNNEQFF	TGTGCCAGCAGCTTATCAGGGACTAGAAACAATGAGCAGTTCTTC	TRBD2	TRBV7-3	TRBJ2-1	-	15
CASSLSGTGYGYTF	TGTGCCAGCAGTTTATCCGGGACAGGCTATGGCTACACCTTC	TRBD1	TRBV28	TRBJ1-2	-	14
CASSLFGGNYGYTF	TGTGCCAGCAGCCTCTTTGGAGGTAACTATGGCTACACCTTC	-	TRBV2	TRBJ1-2	-	14
CASSPRGGPNYNEQFF	TGTGCCAGCAGCCCCCGGGGGGGACCTAACTACAATGAGCAGTTCTTC	TRBD2	TRBV11-3	TRBJ2-1	-	16
CASSKDRATYEQYF	TGTGCCAGCAGTAAGGACAGGGCCACCTACGAGCAGTACTTC	TRBD1	TRBV6-2/TRBV6-3	TRBJ2-7	-	14
CASSQDKTGQGGEKLFF	TGTGCCAGCAGCCAAGATAAAACGGGACAGGGTGGTGAAAAACTGTTTTTT	TRBD1	TRBV3-1/TRBV3-2	TRBJ1-4	-	17
CASRAATGSPLHF	TGTGCCAGCAGGGCGGCGACTGGTTCACCCCTCCACTTT	-	TRBV6-5	TRBJ1-6	-	13
CASSGLQGTGNTIYF	TGTGCCAGCAGCGGGCTTCAGGGTACTGGAAACACCATATATTTT	-	TRBV25-1	TRBJ1-3	-	15
CASSSGQGSGNIQYF	TGTGCCAGCAGTTCCGGACAGGGGTCCGGAAACATTCAGTACTTC	TRBD1	TRBV6-5	TRBJ2-4	once	15
CATNGGPGTDTQYF	TGTGCCACCAACGGAGGGCCCGGCACAGATACGCAGTATTTT	-	TRBV24-1	TRBJ2-3	many	14
CASSQDPLPGQINEKLFF	TGTGCCAGCAGCCAAGACCCGCTCCCGGGACAGATTAATGAAAAACTGTTTTTT	TRBD1	TRBV14	TRBJ1-4	-	18
CASSPARLAKNIQYF	TGTGCCAGTAGTCCTGCGAGACTAGCCAAAAACATTCAGTACTTC	-	TRBV19	TRBJ2-4	-	15
CASSLKGIQSYEQYF	TGTGCCAGCAGCTTAAAGGGGATTCAATCCTACGAGCAGTACTTC	-	TRBV11-2	TRBJ2-7	-	15
CASSGQGANTEAFF	TGTGCCAGCAGTGGACAGGGGGCGAACACTGAAGCTTTCTTT	TRBD1	TRBV6-2/TRBV6-3	TRBJ1-1	-	14
CASRDTDSNQPQHF	TGTGCCAGCAGAGACACAGATAGCAATCAGCCCCAGCATTTT	-	TRBV28	TRBJ1-5	-	14
CASSFPGEDTQYF	TGCGCCAGCAGCTTTCCAGGGGAAGATACGCAGTATTTT	-	TRBV5-1	TRBJ2-3	-	13
CASSGGQGNTEAFF	TGCGCCAGCAGCGGGGGACAGGGGAACACTGAAGCTTTCTTT	TRBD1	TRBV5-1	TRBJ1-1	-	14
CASSAAGTGVHTIYF	TGTGCCAGCAGCGCGGCCGGGACAGGAGTGCACACCATATATTTT	TRBD1	TRBV9	TRBJ1-3	-	15
CASSLAGGNLNEKLFF	TGTGCCAGCAGCTTAGCGGGAGGGAATCTAAATGAAAAACTGTTTTTT	-	TRBV7-8	TRBJ1-4	-	16
CASSFATSDPYNEQFF	TGTGCCAGCAGTTTTGCAACTAGCGACCCCTACAATGAGCAGTTCTTC	TRBD2	TRBV27	TRBJ2-1	-	16
CASSQGLAGGMGSTDTQYF	TGCGCCAGCAGCCAGGGACTAGCGGGAGGAATGGGGTCCACAGATACGCAGTATTTT	TRBD2	TRBV4-1	TRBJ2-3	-	19
CASSLRQQGSYNEQFF	TGCGCCAGCAGCTTGAGACAACAGGGCTCCTACAATGAGCAGTTCTTC	-	TRBV5-1	TRBJ2-1	-	16
CASSYSKTATYEQYF	TGTGCCAGCAGTTACTCGAAGACAGCCACCTACGAGCAGTACTTC	-	TRBV6-5	TRBJ2-7	-	15
CASSLMTPRWDTSYNEQFF	TGCGCCAGCAGCTTGATGACCCCCAGGTGGGACACTTCCTACAATGAGCAGTTCTTC	-	TRBV5-1	TRBJ2-1	-	19
CASSFTGIGPQHF	TGTGCCAGCAGCTTCACAGGGATTGGGCCCCAGCATTTT	-	TRBV5-6	TRBJ1-5	-	13